This passage covers 2 T cell receptor beta chains from one sample sequenced in a study of T-cell reconstitution after alpha-beta-depleted transplantation in children. Construction of the TCRbeta library involved unique molecular identifiers. TCRdb re-called the PCR reads with MiXCR, one entry per CDR3 protein. The repertoire includes about a million distinct CDR3 sequences, 25% to 35% of them detected once, and over 25% sits in the top ten. Source: PBMCs, mostly from graft donor cells, taken 360 days after TCRalphabeta/CD19-depleted stem cell transplant. The receptors here all came from a boy younger than two who had a stem cell transplant for SCID, so the T cells may come from the graft donor.

This clonotype was recorded a few times. The chain is built from TRBV28 and TRBJ2-4, with 8 bases that match TRBD1. CDR3 length: 18 amino acids. From germline, CDR1 is MDHEN and CDR2 SYDVKM. V was pared by 6 bases and J by 1 base, with 14 bases of the junction left unmatched. The CDR3 protein is CASRDRVLPQYAKNIQYF. In nucleotides, the CDR3 is TGTGCCAGCAGGGACAGGGTTTTACCTCAATATGCCAAAAACATTCAGTACTTC. The whole variable domain, remainder taken from reference TRBV28 and TRBJ2-4, is DVKVTQSSRYLVKRTGEKVFLECVQDMDHENMFWYRQDPGLGLRLIYFSYDVKMKEKGDIPEGYSVSREKKERFSLILESASTNQTSMYLCASRDRVLPQYAKNIQYFGAGTRLSVL.

The chain uses TRBV7-2 and TRBJ2-5; 10 bases fit TRBD2. With 5 bases clipped from V and 5 bases from J, the junction kept 14 bases outside the gene matches. CDR1 SGHTA and CDR2 FQGNSA come from the germline V gene. This CDR3 is 17 amino acids long. CDR3 protein: CASSPSAGGPYGETQYF. The CDR3 DNA sequence: TGTGCCAGCAGCCCCTCAGCGGGGGGGCCCTATGGGGAGACCCAGTACTTC.